The 20 T cell receptor beta chains reported below all come from one sample, sequenced in a study of T cell responses to AZD1222 COVID-19 vaccine. Profiling relied on immunoSEQ multiplex PCR, and the TCRdb table lists in-frame clones only, not all of them. The sample carries roughly 24,000 clones, approximately 88% recorded once. Sequences were derived from peripheral blood, sampled 28 days after the second AZD1222 dose. These receptors originate from an adult who received the AZD1222 COVID-19 vaccine.

The chain couples TRBV5-6 to TRBJ2-7, with D tentatively TRBD1 (6 bases). The CDR3 covers 14 residues. The V and J ends lost 5 bases and 5 bases respectively, with 17 bases between them. CDR1 and CDR2 from the germline V gene are SGHDT and YYEEEE. CDR3 amino acids: CASSEPGDYDEQYF. The DNA for the CDR3 is TGTGCCAGCAGTGAACCAGGGGATTACGACGAGCAGTACTTC.

This clone has only one observation. The chain has TRBV19 and TRBJ2-7, with D hard to call. CDR3 length equals 12 residues. From germline, CDR1 is LNHDA and CDR2 SQIVND (reference sequence). V lost 5 bases to trimming and J lost 0 bases, with 5 bases between them. CDR3 coding DNA: TGTGCCAGTAGTCAGAGCTCCTACGAGCAGTACTTC. Residues: CASSQSSYEQYF.

This clone was found a few times. The V and J genes are TRBV6-5 and TRBJ2-1; D may be TRBD2 (7 bases). This CDR3 contains 14 residues. The germline CDR1 and CDR2 sequences are MNHEY and SVGAGI. The V end lost 7 bases, the J end lost 7 bases, and 17 bases lay between the germline ends. CDR3 residues: CASTGGGPFNEQFF. The CDR3 nucleotides read TGTGCCAGCACTGGGGGGGGGCCTTTTAATGAGCAGTTCTTC.

The chain recombines TRBV4-1 with TRBJ1-2; D perhaps matches TRBD1 (6 bases). With 3 bases removed from V and 8 bases from J, the gap between germline ends came to 19 bases. The germline V gene has CDR1 MGHRA and CDR2 YSYEKL. This CDR3 has 15 residues. The CDR3, as DNA: TGCGCCAGCAGCCACGGTACAGGGACTATGTTGGGCTACACCTTC. As protein: CASSHGTGTMLGYTF.

V and J are TRBV27 and TRBJ2-1; no clear D. There are 13 residues in the CDR3. V lost 0 bases and J 3 bases, leaving 3 bases between the germline ends. Germline loops: CDR1 MNHEY, CDR2 SMNVEV (reference sequence). The CDR3 sequence: CASSLSNYNEQFF. The DNA of the CDR3 is TGTGCCAGCAGTTTATCGAACTACAATGAGCAGTTCTTC.

The chain joins TRBV28 to TRBJ2-4, with 9 bases that match TRBD1. J was trimmed by 9 bases and V by 6 bases; bases with no gene match: 12. The CDR3 is made up of 15 amino acids. Germline V gene data show CDR1 as MDHEN and CDR2 as SYDVKM. The CDR3 spells CASSRWEGQGAIQYF. CDR3 nucleotides: TGTGCCAGCAGCCGTTGGGAGGGACAGGGTGCCATTCAGTACTTC.

This chain links TRBV21-1 with TRBJ2-5; the table's TRBD2 call for D was not verified on the DNA. TRBV21-1 is recorded as a pseudogene. This CDR3 contains 16 residues. The CDR3 region has the DNA TGTGCCAGCAGCGCATTACCGGCCCTTGGGGGGGAGACCCAGTACTTC. This sequence encodes CASSALPALGGETQYF.

The gene calls are TRBV7-9 and TRBJ2-7, with 7 bases matching TRBD1. There are 16 residues in the CDR3. Germline V lookup: CDR1 SEHNR, CDR2 FQNEAQ (reference sequence). V shed 0 bases, J shed 6 bases, and the junction held 11 bases outside the gene matches. The DNA for the CDR3 is TGTGCCAGCAGCTTAGCAGGGGGCAGGGGATTCGCCGAGCAGTACTTC. Translated, it gives CASSLAGGRGFAEQYF.

This clone has more than one count but fewer than ten. This chain connects TRBV6-5 to TRBJ2-1; 10 bases map to TRBD2. Per the germline V gene, CDR1 is MNHEY and CDR2 is SVGAGI. The CDR3 covers 15 residues. V shed 8 bases and J 4 bases; nucleotides not matched to a gene: 8. The CDR3 sequence is CASLLVSGGYNEQFF. DNA of the CDR3: TGTGCCAGCCTACTCGTTAGCGGGGGGTACAATGAGCAGTTCTTC.

The CDR3 loop reads CASSDRDTTDTQYF. In nucleotides, the CDR3 is TGTGCCAGCAGTGACCGGGACACCACAGATACGCAGTATTTT. V and J are TRBV6-4 and TRBJ2-3; the D gene is possibly TRBD1 (6 bases). Trimming removed 2 bases at V and 2 bases at J, with 8 bases between. Germline CDR1 and CDR2: MRHNA and SNTAGT. The CDR3 runs 14 residues.

V is TRBV19 and J is TRBJ1-2; D not resolved. This CDR3 is 11 amino acids long. Germline V gene sequence: CDR1 LNHDA, CDR2 SQIVND (reference sequence). V lost 7 bases to trimming and J lost 4 bases, with 7 bases between them. In DNA form, the CDR3 reads TGTGCCAGTACTAATACCTATGGCTACACCTTC. Encoded protein: CASTNTYGYTF.

J is TRBJ2-5 and V is TRBV4-2; D might be TRBD1 or TRBD2, each matching 6 bases. Per the germline V gene, CDR1 is LGHNA and CDR2 is YNFKEQ. The CDR3 is 16 amino acids. Trimming removed 0 bases from V and 5 bases from J, with 16 bases in between. The CDR3 DNA reads as TGTGCCAGCAGCCAAGAGGGTCGGGGGCCGGGGGAGACCCAGTACTTC. Translation gives CASSQEGRGPGETQYF.

J is TRBJ1-2 and V is TRBV18; possible D gene TRBD1, 6 bases. The CDR3 sequence is 12 residues long. V was trimmed by 5 bases and J by 4 bases, leaving 8 bases between them. The V gene's germline CDR1 is KGHSH and CDR2 LQKENI. DNA of the CDR3: TGTGCCAGCTCAGGGGGCGGCTATGGCTACACCTTC. Protein sequence: CASSGGGYGYTF.

This chain connects TRBV6-5 to TRBJ2-2, with D maybe TRBD1 (6 bases). The CDR3 is 15 amino acids. The V gene's germline CDR1 is MNHEY and CDR2 SVGAGI. Between the trimmed V and J ends, which lost 5 bases and 3 bases, there was a span of 13 bases. The chain's CDR3 is CASSREGVYTGELFF. The CDR3 region has the DNA TGTGCCAGCAGTAGAGAGGGGGTTTACACCGGGGAGCTGTTTTTT.

The chain uses TRBV5-1 and TRBJ2-1, with D possibly TRBD1 on 5 matching bases. Trimming removed 8 bases from V and 8 bases from J, with 20 bases in between. Looked up from germline, CDR1 is SGHRS and CDR2 is YFSETQ. The CDR3 spans 14 residues. CDR3 sequence reads: CASAGQTRFDEQFF. The CDR3, as DNA: TGCGCCAGTGCCGGACAAACCCGGTTCGATGAGCAGTTCTTC.

This chain joins TRBV4-1 and TRBJ1-2, with a tentative D call TRBD1 (6 bases). This CDR3 has 14 amino acids. With 4 bases removed from V and 7 bases from J, the gap between germline ends came to 16 bases. CDR1 and CDR2 from the germline V gene are MGHRA and YSYEKL. CDR3 protein: CASSPTRTVLGYTF. The CDR3 DNA reads TGCGCCAGCAGCCCTACCCGGACAGTGCTTGGCTACACCTTC.

This clone was found once. V usage is TRBV5-6 and J usage is TRBJ2-7; D uncertain. CDR1 is SGHDT, CDR2 YYEEEE, per germline. The CDR3 loop spans 15 amino acids. V gave up 0 bases and J gave up 0 bases, with 10 bases separating them. In DNA, the CDR3 is TGTGCCAGCAGCTTGGGACGGAGTTCCTCCTACGAGCAGTACTTC. Translated, it gives CASSLGRSSSYEQYF. Full variable domain (remainder filled in from reference TRBV5-6 and TRBJ2-7): DAGVTQSPTHLIKTRGQQVTLRCSPKSGHDTVSWYQQALGQGPQFIFQYYEEEERQRGNFPDRFSGHQFPNYSSELNVNALLLGDSALYLCASSLGRSSSYEQYFGPGTRLTVT.

Comment on this clone: Because the CDR3's place on the DNA is in doubt, the DNA is left out and the CDR3 is given as listed by TCRdb. The chain is built from TRBV6-2 or TRBV6-3 and TRBJ1-2. The CDR3 length is 14 residues, termini included. Germline CDR1 MNHEY, CDR2 SVGEGT. The CDR3 loop reads CASSYSVGAGARTF.

The V call is TRBV11-2, the J call TRBJ1-1; D may be TRBD1 (6 bases). V was clipped by 2 bases and J by 3 bases, with 10 bases between them. The germline V gene encodes CDR1 SGHAT and CDR2 FQNNGV. The CDR3 totals 14 residues. The CDR3 sequence: CASSLTGWDTEAFF. In DNA, the CDR3 is TGTGCCAGCAGCTTAACAGGGTGGGACACTGAAGCTTTCTTT.

J is TRBJ1-5 and V is TRBV28; D perhaps matches TRBD1 (5 bases). V dropped 7 bases and J dropped 0 bases, with 13 bases sitting between them. Germline-derived CDR1 and CDR2 are MDHEN and SYDVKM. This CDR3 is built from 15 residues. The CDR3: CASTQFGGSNQPQHF. The CDR3 DNA follows: TGTGCCAGCACCCAATTCGGGGGTAGCAATCAGCCCCAGCATTTT. The full variable domain, rest sourced from reference TRBV28 and TRBJ1-5, is DVKVTQSSRYLVKRTGEKVFLECVQDMDHENMFWYRQDPGLGLRLIYFSYDVKMKEKGDIPEGYSVSREKKERFSLILESASTNQTSMYLCASTQFGGSNQPQHFGDGTRLSIL.